The 9 T cell receptor delta chains below were found in one sample sequenced in a study of γδ T cells in repeated Plasmodium falciparum infection. Flow sorting of PBMC yielded separate Vgamma9/Vdelta2+ and Vdelta2-negative gammadelta T cell populations for bulk repertoire analysis. TCRdb re-called the multiplex PCR reads using CATT. The data hold 75,000 to 95,000 delta-chain clones, with over 0.9% observed a single time. Sequenced sample: gamma-delta T cells from blood. Receptor source: a pool of human donors (malaria-infected and uninfected, not separated).

This clone was seen a handful of times. This DNA's translation differs at residue 5 from TCRdb's protein, which comes from a much larger clone; a read error is likely, and the protein shown is translated from the DNA. The rearrangement links TRDV1 to TRDJ1; TRDD3 aligns across 9 bases. The CDR3 extends over 16 amino acids. J gave up 3 bases and V 5 bases, and 10 bases lay outside the gene matches. The V gene's germline CDR1 is TSWWSYY and CDR2 QGS. CDR3 DNA sequence: TGTGCTCTTGGGTTCGCTGGGGGGATACAGGCCGATAAACTCATCTTT. It encodes CALGFAGGIQADKLIF.

The sample holds a few counts of this clone. TCRdb assigns this DNA the protein of a much larger clone, which departs from its translation at residue 16; this likely reflects a read error, and the protein shown comes from translating the DNA. This chain connects TRDV2 to TRDJ1, with 7 positions matching TRDD3. Here the J gene came from matching the DNA to germline, since TCRdb omits it. With 3 bases clipped from V and 10 bases from J, the junction kept 28 bases outside the gene matches. The germline V gene has CDR1 GEAIGNYY and CDR2 EKD. The CDR3 runs to 19 residues. The CDR3 loop is CACDLLATGENEEAGRLIF. CDR3 sequence (DNA): TGTGCCTGTGACCTTCTCGCTACTGGGGAGAATGAAGAGGCCGGTAGACTCATCTTT.

The table lists this clone with a few counts. The mismatch at residue 3 between this DNA's translation and the TCRdb protein of a much larger clone likely reflects a read error; the protein shown is translated from the DNA. The V call is TRDV2, the J call TRDJ1, with D possibly TRDD3 on 5 matching bases. The J gene was not available in TCRdb and was assigned here by matching the DNA to germline segments. Germline lookup yields CDR1 GEAIGNYY and CDR2 EKD. The CDR3 totals 15 residues. For the CDR3, the DNA is TGTGCCCGTGACACCGGTGGGATGGGTACCGATAAACTCATCTTT. Its translation: CARDTGGMGTDKLIF.

This clone was counted a few times. TCRdb's entry gives the protein of a much larger clone, which mismatches this DNA's translation at residue 18, likely from a read error; the protein reported here is translated from the DNA. TRDV1 is the V gene, and the J gene was not called; the table's D call of TRDD3 was not tested on the DNA. Per germline, CDR1 TSWWSYY and CDR2 QGS. The CDR3 runs to 19 residues. Written as DNA, the CDR3 is TGTGCTCTTGGGGAACTTCCTCCCTCCCTCATGCTTCCCGAGAGGGGACTCACCTTT. This translates into CALGELPPSLMLPERGLTF.

This clone has a handful of counts. The same CDR3 can be traced to other DNA sequences in this sample. This sequence joins TRDV1 and TRDJ1, with TRDD3 identical over 10 bases. The CDR3 spans 19 residues. Germline values: CDR1 TSWWSYY, CDR2 QGS. The V segment lost 0 bases and the J segment 5 bases; nucleotides outside the gene matches: 15. The CDR3 sequence is CALGELLFQGGYAPDKLIF. The CDR3 bases are TGTGCTCTTGGGGAACTGCTCTTCCAAGGGGGATACGCGCCTGATAAACTCATCTTT.

This clone was picked up a small number of times. This DNA's translation and the protein TCRdb lists, from a much larger clone, do not match at residue 4, likely due to a read error; the protein shown is translated from the DNA. V gene TRDV2 combines with J gene TRDJ1, with 9 nucleotides matching TRDD3. In the absence of a J gene in TCRdb, the DNA was matched to germline to assign it here. CDR3 length: 20 amino acids. Germline CDR1 GEAIGNYY, CDR2 EKD. V was clipped by 6 bases and J by 0 bases; unmatched bases: 22. The CDR3 loop is CACNVLPVVLGDRYTDKLIF. The DNA of the CDR3 is TGTGCCTGTAACGTCCTTCCCGTCGTACTGGGGGACAGGTACACCGATAAACTCATCTTT.

This clone was recorded a few times. Only one base separates this from a far larger clonotype, so it likely reflects a read error. Distinct nucleotide sequences in the sample also encode this CDR3. The DNA of the CDR3 is TGTGCCTGTGATACCGTAGTACCAGACACCGATAAACTCATCTTT. It specifies CACDTVVPDTDKLIF. The rearrangement links TRDV2 to TRDJ1; D unclear. From germline, CDR1 is GEAIGNYY and CDR2 EKD. The CDR3 is 15 residues long. With 4 bases removed from V and 0 bases from J, the gap between germline ends came to 14 bases.

Points on this clone: The TCRdb record carries a much larger clone's protein, which differs from this DNA's translation at residue 8; a read error is the likely cause, and the protein listed here is the DNA translation. The gene calls are TRDV2 and TRDJ1; D possibly corresponds to TRDD3 (5 bases). V lost 2 bases and J 10 bases, leaving 13 bases between the germline ends. CDR1 GEAIGNYY and CDR2 EKD come from the germline V gene. The CDR3 loop spans 12 amino acids. The CDR3 is CACDREGCGLIF. CDR3 coding DNA: TGTGCCTGTGACAGAGAGGGATGCGGACTCATCTTT.

With regard to this clone: For this DNA, TCRdb reports the protein of a much larger clone, which diverges at residue 9, most likely from a read error; the protein presented here is translated directly from the DNA. The V and J genes are TRDV1 and TRDJ1; D call uncertain. From germline, CDR1 is TSWWSYY and CDR2 QGS. V gave up 3 bases and J gave up 11 bases, with 13 bases separating them. CDR3 length: 12 amino acids. CDR3 sequence reads: CALGDRRCNLIF. DNA of the CDR3: TGTGCTCTTGGGGATCGCCGGTGTAATCTCATCTTT.